What follows are 31 T cell receptor beta chains derived from one specimen sequenced in a study of blood T cell repertoires in COVID-19. The repertoire was sequenced with immunoSEQ multiplex PCR; TCRdb's copy has only in-frame clones and lacks some. The table lists 200,000 to 250,000 clones, roughly 86% of them singletons. Sequenced: peripheral blood. The receptors were sampled from a woman in her 30s who had recovered from COVID-19.

With regard to this clone: A junction end diverges from the germline sequence, so it may reflect a read error. The J gene is TRBJ2-2, the V gene TRBV7-9, with 11 positions matching TRBD2. CDR1 and CDR2 (germline): SEHNR, FQNEAQ (reference sequence). This CDR3 spans 15 amino acids. The chain's CDR3 is CASSLAGGNTGELFF. The CDR3 coding sequence is TGTGCCAGCAGCCTAGCGGGGGGGAACACCGGGGAGCTGTTTTTT.

This clone was observed a single time. The chain combines TRBV30 with TRBJ2-5, with 7 bases identical to TRBD1. With V trimmed by 0 bases and J by 3 bases, 7 bases remained unmatched. Per germline, CDR1 GTSNPN and CDR2 SVGIG (reference sequence). The CDR3 extends over 15 amino acids. The CDR3 coding sequence is TGTGCCTGGAGTGTACGGGGACAGCTAGAAGAGACCCAGTACTTC. This translates into CAWSVRGQLEETQYF.

This clone was found a few times. The gene calls are TRBV19 and TRBJ2-7; TRBD2 matches 8 bases. There are 13 residues in the CDR3. Losses at the gene ends were 7 bases for V and 0 bases for J; bases not matched to a gene: 2. CDR1 LNHDA and CDR2 SQIVND come from the germline V gene (reference sequence). Here the CDR3 reads CASTGGNSYEQYF. For the CDR3, the DNA is TGTGCCAGTACGGGAGGGAACTCCTACGAGCAGTACTTC.

The V gene is TRBV5-1, the J gene TRBJ1-2; D gene ambiguous. The V end lost 0 bases, the J end lost 2 bases, and 11 bases lay between the germline ends. The CDR3 has 15 residues. CDR1 SGHRS and CDR2 YFSETQ come from the germline V gene. For the CDR3, the DNA is TGCGCCAGCAGCTTGGACGGGGTAGCAAACTATGGCTACACCTTC. Amino acids: CASSLDGVANYGYTF.

This chain links TRBV16 with TRBJ2-2; D remains unclear. Germline CDR1 reads KGHSY; CDR2 reads FQNENV. This CDR3 is 14 amino acids long. V lost 4 bases and J lost 7, with 13 bases in between. The CDR3 reads CASSPLAGGGELFF. The CDR3 DNA is TGTGCCAGCAGCCCGTTAGCTGGCGGCGGGGAGCTGTTTTTT.

This clone has a single count. The chain combines TRBV6-1 with TRBJ2-1; tentative D call: TRBD1 (5 bases). Trimming pared 2 bases from V and 13 bases from J, leaving 18 bases between. The CDR3 length is 14 residues. Per germline, CDR1 MNHNS and CDR2 SASEGT. CDR3: CASSESPFGRVQFF. The DNA of the CDR3 is TGTGCCAGCAGTGAAAGCCCTTTTGGCAGGGTACAGTTCTTC.

The chain couples TRBV30 to TRBJ1-1; 7 nucleotides agree with TRBD1. Looked up from germline, CDR1 is GTSNPN and CDR2 is SVGIG (reference sequence). This CDR3 is 13 amino acids long. The V segment lost 2 bases and the J segment 3 bases; nucleotides outside the gene matches: 3. This CDR3 reads CAWSSDRDTEAFF. DNA of the CDR3: TGTGCCTGGAGTTCAGACAGGGACACTGAAGCTTTCTTT. Filled out from reference TRBV30 and TRBJ1-1, the complete variable domain reads SQTIHQWPATLVQPVGSPLSLECTVEGTSNPNLYWYRQAAGRGLQLLFYSVGIGQISSEVPQNLSASRPQDRQFILSSKKLLLSDSGFYLCAWSSDRDTEAFFGQGTRLTVV.

This chain joins TRBV19 and TRBJ2-3; TRBD2 is a possible D gene (7 bases). The germline V gene has CDR1 LNHDA and CDR2 SQIVND (reference sequence). The V end lost 4 bases, the J end lost 3 bases, and 17 bases lay between the germline ends. This CDR3 region has 16 residues. CDR3 bases: TGTGCCAGTAGTAAGCCTGGGGGGGCCTTAACAGATACGCAGTATTTT. This gives the protein CASSKPGGALTDTQYF.

The V gene is TRBV5-5, the J gene TRBJ1-2; 9 bases agree with TRBD1. The germline CDR1 and CDR2 sequences are SGHKS and YYEKEE (reference sequence). This CDR3 contains 16 residues. Trimming removed 3 bases from V and 4 bases from J; junction bases left unmatched: 10. CDR3 amino acids: CASSSRTGEVAYGYTF. The CDR3 DNA sequence: TGTGCCAGCAGCTCGCGGACAGGGGAGGTGGCCTATGGCTACACCTTC. The variable domain in full, completed from reference TRBV5-5 and TRBJ1-2, reads DAGVTQSPTHLIKTRGQQVTLRCSPISGHKSVSWYQQVLGQGPQFIFQYYEKEERGRGNFPDRFSARQFPNYSSELNVNALLLGDSALYLCASSSRTGEVAYGYTFGSGTRLTVV.

This rearrangement joins TRBV6-1 to TRBJ1-2, with D perhaps matching TRBD1 (6 bases). Germline V gene data show CDR1 as MNHNS and CDR2 as SASEGT. V dropped 1 base and J dropped 4 bases, with 7 bases sitting between them. The CDR3 spans 13 residues. The CDR3 loop reads CASSEEGVYGYTF. As DNA, the CDR3 is TGTGCCAGCAGTGAAGAGGGGGTCTATGGCTACACCTTC.

The genes are TRBV21-1 and TRBJ1-2. TRBV21-1 is given as a pseudogene. The CDR3 is made up of 15 amino acids. CDR3 bases: TGTGCCAGCAGCAAAGCGGAGGAGAGAGACGTTGGCTACACCTTC. Translation gives CASSKAEERDVGYTF.

This chain connects TRBV5-1 to TRBJ2-7; the D gene is possibly TRBD1 (5 bases). CDR3 length equals 13 residues. CDR1 and CDR2 (germline): SGHRS, YFSETQ. Trimming cost V 4 bases and J 3 bases, with 11 bases left between them. This CDR3 reads CASSGNRIYEQYF. The CDR3 region has the DNA TGCGCCAGCAGCGGGAACAGGATCTACGAGCAGTACTTC. Using reference TRBV5-1 and TRBJ2-7 for the parts outside the CDR3, the full variable domain is KAGVTQTPRYLIKTRGQQVTLSCSPISGHRSVSWYQQTPGQGLQFLFEYFSETQRNKGNFPGRFSGRQFSNSRSEMNVSTLELGDSALYLCASSGNRIYEQYFGPGTRLTVT.

The CDR3 sequence: CASTRSLQETQYF. The CDR3 DNA is TGTGCCAGCACGCGATCCCTACAAGAGACCCAGTACTTC. The gene calls are TRBV2 and TRBJ2-5; D gene ambiguous. CDR1 is SNHLY, CDR2 FYNNEI, per germline. V lost 7 bases and J lost 2, with 11 bases in between. The CDR3 runs 13 residues.

The V call is TRBV5-8, the J call TRBJ2-5; 9 bases match TRBD2. This CDR3 contains 16 residues. Germline V gene data show CDR1 as SGHTS and CDR2 as YDEGEE. Losses at the gene ends were 2 bases for V and 5 bases for J; bases not matched to a gene: 10. The CDR3 bases are TGTGCCAGCAGCTTCGGCGGGGGGGCCGCGGAGGAGACCCAGTACTTC. This sequence encodes CASSFGGGAAEETQYF. The whole variable domain, filled in from reference TRBV5-8 and TRBJ2-5, reads EAGVTQSPTHLIKTRGQQATLRCSPISGHTSVYWYQQALGLGLQFLLWYDEGEERNRGNFPPRFSGRQFPNYSSELNVNALELEDSALYLCASSFGGGAAEETQYFGPGTRLLVL.

The rearrangement uses TRBV2 and TRBJ1-1, with D possibly being TRBD1 (6 bases). Trimming removed 7 bases at V and 3 bases at J, with 12 bases between. The CDR3 totals 13 residues. CDR1 is SNHLY, CDR2 FYNNEI, per germline. This chain's CDR3 is CASTVQGYTEAFF. CDR3 bases: TGTGCCAGCACCGTACAGGGTTACACTGAAGCTTTCTTT.

This chain links TRBV30 with TRBJ2-5; tentatively, D is TRBD2 (6 bases). CDR3 length: 16 amino acids. Trimming stripped 4 bases from V and 4 bases from J, with 22 bases between. Germline lookup yields CDR1 GTSNPN and CDR2 SVGIG (reference sequence). The CDR3 region is CAWTGGDLGLGETQYF. The CDR3 DNA follows: TGTGCCTGGACAGGAGGGGATTTGGGTTTGGGAGAGACCCAGTACTTC.

The chain links TRBV11-1 to TRBJ2-6; TRBD1 matches 7 bases. The CDR3 totals 14 residues. V trimming: 7 bases; J trimming: 3 bases; junction bases outside the gene matches: 3. Germline assignment: CDR1 SGHAT and CDR2 FQDESV (reference sequence). The chain's CDR3 is CASTTGVGANVLTF. CDR3 DNA: TGTGCCAGCACAACAGGGGTTGGGGCCAACGTCCTGACTTTC.

The genes are TRBV9 and TRBJ2-1; TRBD1 aligns across 8 bases. Losses at the gene ends were 4 bases for V and 2 bases for J; bases not matched to a gene: 5. CDR3 length: 15 amino acids. Germline CDR1 is SGDLS and CDR2 is YYNGEE. The DNA of the CDR3 is TGTGCCAGCAGCACAGGGACAGGCCCCTACAATGAGCAGTTCTTC. Translated, it gives CASSTGTGPYNEQFF.

This rearrangement joins TRBV16 to TRBJ2-7, with TRBD1 matching 7 bases. CDR1 is KGHSY, CDR2 FQNENV, per germline. Trimming took 5 bases from V and 4 from J; bases not matched to a gene: 8. This CDR3 comprises 14 residues. The CDR3 coding sequence is TGTGCCAGCAGCGCAGACAGGGTGGAGTACGAGCAGTACTTC. Protein sequence: CASSADRVEYEQYF.

The chain uses TRBV29-1 and TRBJ2-3; a weak D match, TRBD1 (5 bases). Per germline, CDR1 SQVTM and CDR2 ANQGSEA. There are 18 residues in the CDR3. With 5 bases removed from V and 2 bases from J, the gap between germline ends came to 26 bases. The CDR3 bases are TGCAGCGTTTCCTTCCCGGTTGGGGCAGCGATACTCACAGATACGCAGTATTTT. It is translated as CSVSFPVGAAILTDTQYF.

This clone showed up just once. This chain joins TRBV5-1 and TRBJ2-3, with D possibly matching TRBD1 (6 bases). Germline V CDR1 and CDR2: SGHRS, YFSETQ. V lost 4 bases to trimming and J lost 1 base, with 13 bases between them. The CDR3 runs to 15 residues. In nucleotides, the CDR3 is TGCGCCAGCAGCCCCTCTGAGGGGGGCACAGATACGCAGTATTTT. It specifies CASSPSEGGTDTQYF.

The chain carries TRBV6-1 and TRBJ2-5; D gene uncertain. V lost 0 bases and J 1 base, leaving 15 bases between the germline ends. CDR3 length: 17 amino acids. Looked up from germline, CDR1 is MNHNS and CDR2 is SASEGT. The CDR3 DNA is TGTGCCAGCAGTGAAGCCCGAAAGTCTAGGTTCCAAGAGACCCAGTACTTC. Amino acids: CASSEARKSRFQETQYF.

The chain carries TRBV13 and TRBJ2-3; tentative D call: TRBD2 (7 bases). V was trimmed by 2 bases and J by 6 bases, leaving 18 bases between them. CDR1 and CDR2 (germline): PRHDT, FYEKMQ (reference sequence). The CDR3 consists of 16 residues. The CDR3, as DNA: TGTGCCAGCAGCTTATCTGGTGGGGGGGCAAGGGATACGCAGTATTTT. This gives the protein CASSLSGGGARDTQYF. Complete variable domain (other parts from reference TRBV13 and TRBJ2-3): AAGVIQSPRHLIKEKRETATLKCYPIPRHDTVYWYQQGPGQDPQFLISFYEKMQSDKGSIPDRFSAQQFSDYHSELNMSSLELGDSALYFCASSLSGGGARDTQYFGPGTRLTVL.

The chain carries TRBV10-2 and TRBJ2-2; perhaps TRBD2 as D (6 bases). This CDR3 is 13 amino acids long. With 10 bases removed from V and 6 bases from J, the gap between germline ends came to 15 bases. Germline assignment: CDR1 WSHSY and CDR2 SAAADI. The CDR3 reads CATSASAAGELFF. The CDR3 DNA reads TGCGCCACCTCAGCTAGCGCCGCCGGGGAGCTGTTTTTT.

The V gene is TRBV5-6, the J gene TRBJ2-7, with 12 bases fitting TRBD1. The CDR3 runs 15 residues. J was trimmed by 5 bases and V by 2 bases; bases with no gene match: 5. Germline assignment: CDR1 SGHDT and CDR2 YYEEEE. The CDR3 DNA reads as TGTGCCAGCAGCTTCGTGGGACAGGGGGCTAACGAGCAGTACTTC. It codes for CASSFVGQGANEQYF.

Only a few counts were recorded for this clone. The J gene is TRBJ2-7, the V gene TRBV3-1 (or the pseudogene TRBV3-2); TRBD2 aligns across 7 bases. With 0 bases clipped from V and 6 bases from J, the junction kept 11 bases outside the gene matches. The length of the CDR3 is 16 residues. The germline V gene has CDR1 LGHDT and CDR2 YNNKEL (reference sequence). CDR3 sequence (DNA): TGTGCCAGCAGCCAAGATTTAACCCAAGGGAGGGGCGAGCAGTACTTC. This gives the protein CASSQDLTQGRGEQYF.

J is TRBJ2-2 and V is TRBV19; 14 positions match TRBD2. The germline CDR1 and CDR2 sequences are LNHDA and SQIVND (reference sequence). The CDR3 spans 21 residues. Trimming cost V 6 bases and J 5 bases; bases outside gene matches: 20. The CDR3: CASRRLPGTSGGNIGTGELFF. The CDR3 DNA sequence: TGTGCCAGTAGACGCCTGCCCGGGACTAGCGGGGGTAATATTGGTACCGGGGAGCTGTTTTTT.

The J gene is TRBJ2-5, the V gene TRBV25-1; D may be TRBD1 (5 bases). CDR3 length: 12 residues. V shed 7 bases and J shed 4 bases, with 10 bases lying between them. Germline V gene sequence: CDR1 MGHDK, CDR2 SYGVNS. The CDR3 DNA follows: TGTGCCAGCACCCCCCAGGGAGAGACCCAGTACTTC. Translation gives CASTPQGETQYF.

The gene calls are TRBV5-1 and TRBJ2-1; 9 bases fit TRBD2. This CDR3 spans 17 amino acids. Unmatched junction bases numbered 5, after V lost 0 bases and J lost 1 base. Looked up from germline, CDR1 is SGHRS and CDR2 is YFSETQ. The CDR3 DNA follows: TGCGCCAGCAGCTTGGGAAGCGGGGGGCTGTCCTACAATGAGCAGTTCTTC. As protein: CASSLGSGGLSYNEQFF.

CDR3 loop: CSVQGIGNQPQHF. The CDR3, as DNA: TGCAGCGTTCAGGGAATCGGCAATCAGCCCCAGCATTTT. The rearrangement uses TRBV29-1 and TRBJ1-5, with D maybe TRBD1 (5 bases). CDR3 length: 13 residues. Germline-derived CDR1 and CDR2 are SQVTM and ANQGSEA. V was cut by 5 bases and J by 2 bases, with 10 bases left in between.

This chain joins TRBV11-1 and TRBJ2-7, with a tentative D call TRBD1 (5 bases). Germline V CDR1 and CDR2: SGHAT, FQDESV (reference sequence). This CDR3 comprises 15 residues. V was cut by 2 bases and J by 2 bases, with 13 bases left in between. The CDR3 protein is CASSLSYRLPYEQYF. DNA of the CDR3: TGTGCCAGCAGCTTATCATACAGGCTCCCCTACGAGCAGTACTTC.